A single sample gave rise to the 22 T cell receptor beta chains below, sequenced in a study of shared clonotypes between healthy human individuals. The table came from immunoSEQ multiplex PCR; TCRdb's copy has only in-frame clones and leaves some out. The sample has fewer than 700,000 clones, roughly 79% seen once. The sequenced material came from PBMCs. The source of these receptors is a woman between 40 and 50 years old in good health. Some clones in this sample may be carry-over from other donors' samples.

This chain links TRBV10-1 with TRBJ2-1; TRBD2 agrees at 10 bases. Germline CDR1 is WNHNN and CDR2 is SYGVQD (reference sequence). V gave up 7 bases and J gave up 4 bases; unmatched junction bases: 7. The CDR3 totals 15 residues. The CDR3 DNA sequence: TGCGCCAGCACCTCTGGGACTAGCGCATACAATGAGCAGTTCTTC. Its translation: CASTSGTSAYNEQFF.

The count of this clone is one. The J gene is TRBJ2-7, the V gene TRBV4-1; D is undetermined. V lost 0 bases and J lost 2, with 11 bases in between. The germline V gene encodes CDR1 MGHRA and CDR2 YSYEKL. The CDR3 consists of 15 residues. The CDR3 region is CASSQDFVAAYEQYF. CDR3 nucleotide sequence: TGCGCCAGCAGCCAAGATTTTGTGGCCGCCTACGAGCAGTACTTC.

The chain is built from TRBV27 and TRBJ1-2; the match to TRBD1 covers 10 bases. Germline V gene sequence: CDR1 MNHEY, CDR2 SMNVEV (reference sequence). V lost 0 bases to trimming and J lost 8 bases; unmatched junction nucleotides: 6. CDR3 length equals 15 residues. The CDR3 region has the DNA TGTGCCAGCAGTTTATCCCGACAGGGGGCTTTGGGCTACACCTTC. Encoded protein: CASSLSRQGALGYTF.

CDR3 in DNA: TGTGCCAGCAGCTTAGGGTTGGCTAATGAAAAACTGTTTTTT. Protein product: CASSLGLANEKLFF. The V gene is TRBV7-6, the J gene TRBJ1-4; D gene unclear. V was clipped by 1 base and J by 3 bases, with 6 bases between them. CDR1 is SGHVS, CDR2 FNYEAQ, per germline. The CDR3 totals 14 residues.

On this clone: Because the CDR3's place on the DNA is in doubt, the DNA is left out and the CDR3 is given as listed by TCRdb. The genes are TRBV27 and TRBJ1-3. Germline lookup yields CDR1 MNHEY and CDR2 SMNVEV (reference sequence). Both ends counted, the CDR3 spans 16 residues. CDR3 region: CASSSSGTHSGNTIYF.

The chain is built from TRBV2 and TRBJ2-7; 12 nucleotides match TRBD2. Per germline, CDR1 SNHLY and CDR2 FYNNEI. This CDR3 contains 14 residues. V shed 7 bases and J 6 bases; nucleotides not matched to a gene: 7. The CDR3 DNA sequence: TGTGCCAGCACTCGACTAGCGGGAGTACTCGAGCAGTACTTC. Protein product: CASTRLAGVLEQYF.

CDR3 nucleotide sequence: TGTGCCAGCACCCCCAGGGGCACACCAAACTACAATGAGCAGTTCTTC. Amino acid sequence: CASTPRGTPNYNEQFF. The J gene is TRBJ2-1, the V gene TRBV27; TRBD1 might be the D (6 bases). The CDR3 sequence is 16 residues long. Per germline, CDR1 MNHEY and CDR2 SMNVEV (reference sequence). V was trimmed by 7 bases and J by 3 bases, leaving 19 bases between them.

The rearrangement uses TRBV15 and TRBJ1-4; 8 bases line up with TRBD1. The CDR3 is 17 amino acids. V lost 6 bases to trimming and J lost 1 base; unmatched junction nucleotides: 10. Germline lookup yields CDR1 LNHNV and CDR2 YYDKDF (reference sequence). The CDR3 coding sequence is TGTGCCACCAGTCTCAGGGGGCAAAGTTTAACTAATGAAAAACTGTTTTTT. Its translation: CATSLRGQSLTNEKLFF.

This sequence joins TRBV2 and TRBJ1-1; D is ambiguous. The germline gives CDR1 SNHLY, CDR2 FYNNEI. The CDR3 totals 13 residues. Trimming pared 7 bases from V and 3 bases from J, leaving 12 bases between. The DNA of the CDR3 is TGTGCCAGCACCGAGGGATCGGACACTGAAGCTTTCTTT. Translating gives CASTEGSDTEAFF.

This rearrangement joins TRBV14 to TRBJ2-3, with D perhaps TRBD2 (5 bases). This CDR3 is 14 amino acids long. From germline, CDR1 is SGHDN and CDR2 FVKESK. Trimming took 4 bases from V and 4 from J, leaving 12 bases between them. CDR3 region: CASSRRQEADTQYF. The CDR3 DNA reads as TGTGCCAGCAGCCGACGTCAGGAGGCAGATACGCAGTATTTT.

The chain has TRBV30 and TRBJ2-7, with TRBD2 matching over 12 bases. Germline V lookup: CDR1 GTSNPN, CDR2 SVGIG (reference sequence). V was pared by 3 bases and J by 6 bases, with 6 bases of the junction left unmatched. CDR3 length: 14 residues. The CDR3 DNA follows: TGTGCCTGGAGGACTAGCGGGAGCTGGGTCGAGCAGTACTTC. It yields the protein CAWRTSGSWVEQYF.

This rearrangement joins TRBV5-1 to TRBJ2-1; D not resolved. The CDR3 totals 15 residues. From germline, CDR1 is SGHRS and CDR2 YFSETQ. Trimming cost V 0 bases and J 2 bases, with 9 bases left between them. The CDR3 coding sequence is TGCGCCAGCAGCTTGGAGGCGAGCCCCTACAATGAGCAGTTCTTC. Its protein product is CASSLEASPYNEQFF.

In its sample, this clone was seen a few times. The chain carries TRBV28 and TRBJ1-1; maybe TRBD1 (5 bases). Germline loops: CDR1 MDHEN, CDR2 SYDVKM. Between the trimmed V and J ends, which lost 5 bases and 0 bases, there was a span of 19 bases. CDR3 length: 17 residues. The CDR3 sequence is CASSPTIGATMNTEAFF. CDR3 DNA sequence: TGTGCCAGCAGTCCTACTATAGGGGCGACAATGAACACTGAAGCTTTCTTT. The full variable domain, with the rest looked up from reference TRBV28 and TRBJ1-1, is DVKVTQSSRYLVKRTGEKVFLECVQDMDHENMFWYRQDPGLGLRLIYFSYDVKMKEKGDIPEGYSVSREKKERFSLILESASTNQTSMYLCASSPTIGATMNTEAFFGQGTRLTVV.

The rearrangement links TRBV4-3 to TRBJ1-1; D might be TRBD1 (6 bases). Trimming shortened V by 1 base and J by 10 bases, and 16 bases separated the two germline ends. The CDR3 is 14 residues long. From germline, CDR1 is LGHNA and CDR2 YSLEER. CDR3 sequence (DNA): TGCGCCAGCAGCCAAGGAAAGGACAGCCTTCGAGCTTTCTTT. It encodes CASSQGKDSLRAFF.

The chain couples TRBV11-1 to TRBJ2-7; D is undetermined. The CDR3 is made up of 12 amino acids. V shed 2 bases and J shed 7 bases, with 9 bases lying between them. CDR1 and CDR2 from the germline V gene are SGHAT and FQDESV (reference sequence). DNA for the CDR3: TGTGCCAGCAGCTTAATTTGGGGAGAGCAGTACTTC. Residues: CASSLIWGEQYF.

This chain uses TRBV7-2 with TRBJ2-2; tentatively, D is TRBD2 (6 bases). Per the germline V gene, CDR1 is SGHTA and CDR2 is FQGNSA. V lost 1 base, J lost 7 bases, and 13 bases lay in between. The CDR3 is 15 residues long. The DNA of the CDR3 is TGTGCCAGCAGCTTAGTCGGGAGCGGTGGCGGGGAGCTGTTTTTT. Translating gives CASSLVGSGGGELFF.

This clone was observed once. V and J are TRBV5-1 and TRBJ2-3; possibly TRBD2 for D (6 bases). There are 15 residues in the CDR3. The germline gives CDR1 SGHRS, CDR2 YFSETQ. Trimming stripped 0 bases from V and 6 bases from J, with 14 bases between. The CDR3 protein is CASSLGPGVQDTQYF. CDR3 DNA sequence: TGCGCCAGCAGCTTGGGACCGGGAGTTCAGGATACGCAGTATTTT. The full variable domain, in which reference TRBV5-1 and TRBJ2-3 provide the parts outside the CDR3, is KAGVTQTPRYLIKTRGQQVTLSCSPISGHRSVSWYQQTPGQGLQFLFEYFSETQRNKGNFPGRFSGRQFSNSRSEMNVSTLELGDSALYLCASSLGPGVQDTQYFGPGTRLTVL.

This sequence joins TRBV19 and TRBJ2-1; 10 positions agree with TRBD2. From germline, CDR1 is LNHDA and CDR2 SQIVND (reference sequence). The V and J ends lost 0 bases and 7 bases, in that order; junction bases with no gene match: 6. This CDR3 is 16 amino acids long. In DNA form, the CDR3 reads TGTGCCAGTAGTATAGATGGGGGTAGCGGGAGGAATGAGCAGTTCTTC. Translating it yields CASSIDGGSGRNEQFF.

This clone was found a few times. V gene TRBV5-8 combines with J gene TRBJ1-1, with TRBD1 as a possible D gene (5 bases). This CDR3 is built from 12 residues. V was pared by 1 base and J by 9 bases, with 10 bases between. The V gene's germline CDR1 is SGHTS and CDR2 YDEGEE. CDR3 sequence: CASSLYGAKAFF. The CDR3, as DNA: TGTGCCAGCAGCTTGTATGGGGCGAAAGCTTTCTTT.

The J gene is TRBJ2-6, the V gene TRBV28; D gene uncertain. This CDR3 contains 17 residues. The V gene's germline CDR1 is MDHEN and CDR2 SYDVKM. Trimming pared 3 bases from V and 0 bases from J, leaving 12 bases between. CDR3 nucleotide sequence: TGTGCCAGCAGTTTTGTCAGAGGTTTCTCTGGGGCCAACGTCCTGACTTTC. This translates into CASSFVRGFSGANVLTF.

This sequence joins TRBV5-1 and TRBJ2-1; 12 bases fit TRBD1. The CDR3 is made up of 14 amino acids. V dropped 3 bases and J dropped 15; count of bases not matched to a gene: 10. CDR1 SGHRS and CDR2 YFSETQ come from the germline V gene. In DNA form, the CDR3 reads TGCGCCAGCAGCTCGGGGACAGGGGGCGACGGGCGGTTCTTC. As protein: CASSSGTGGDGRFF.

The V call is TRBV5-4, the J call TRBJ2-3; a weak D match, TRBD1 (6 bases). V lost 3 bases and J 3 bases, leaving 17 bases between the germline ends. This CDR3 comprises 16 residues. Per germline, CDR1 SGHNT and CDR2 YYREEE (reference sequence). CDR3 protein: CASSSMGQRGTDTQYF. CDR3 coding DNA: TGTGCCAGCAGCTCGATGGGGCAGAGGGGGACAGATACGCAGTATTTT.